This TCR beta chain is drawn from a study of blood T cell repertoires in COVID-19. Overall study context: Acute and convalescent COVID-19 samples came from the United States, Italy and Spain. From T cells, B-cell-depleted T cells, or PBMCs came the material, which was cDNA or gDNA.

V was pared by 4 bases and J by 3 bases, with 8 bases of the junction left unmatched. The CDR3 has 16 residues. Germline V CDR1 and CDR2: LGHDT, YNNKEL (reference sequence). Here immunoSEQ multiplex PCR was the method, and the copy in TCRdb shows in-frame clones only, minus some. The sample comprises approximately 400,000 clones, less than 90% of which are singletons, and less than 6% rests with the top ten. This clonotype originated in a woman between 50 and 59 years old who had recovered from COVID-19. This rearrangement joins TRBV3-1 (or the pseudogene TRBV3-2) to TRBJ1-4, with 7 bases that match TRBD1. Material for sequencing was PBMCs or T cells enriched from blood (not recorded which). The CDR3 sequence is CASSLFGTGANEKLFF. CDR3 in DNA: TGTGCCAGCAGCCTCTTTGGTACAGGGGCTAATGAAAAACTGTTTTTT.